Shown below are 5 T cell receptor beta chains from a single sample sequenced in a study of response to subunit inactivated influenza vaccine (dated by TCRdb to about 2018). The method behind the library was RT-PCR. The listed sequencing device is Illumina HiSeq 2500. TCRdb trimmed the raw reads at Q25, called clones with MiXCR and kept productive beta chains. Entries that share a CDR3 protein sequence are merged under the most common genes and DNA. In this sample the table shows roughly 500,000 distinct CDR3 sequences, approximately 17% of which occur a single time. The ten biggest clones cover 3% of the sample. The specimen comprised CD4+ T cells sorted from PBMCs, sampled around 25 months after vaccination. These receptors all stem from a man between 50 and 69 years old who received an inactivated influenza vaccine. Donor details come from another sample of the same person, matched by shared clones.

The table lists this clonotype with many counts. This chain connects TRBV15 to TRBJ1-6, with D unresolved. The V gene's germline CDR1 is LNHNV and CDR2 YYDKDF (reference sequence). The CDR3 is 12 amino acids. V was trimmed by 4 bases and J by 7 bases, leaving 5 bases between them. The CDR3 DNA follows: TGTGCCACCAGCACGGGGAATTCACCCCTCCACTTT. It codes for CATSTGNSPLHF.

A few counts support this clonotype. The chain's CDR3 is CASSRRPGTSRPDTQYF. CDR3 coding DNA: TGTGCCAGCAGTAGACGCCCCGGGACTAGTCGGCCAGATACGCAGTATTTT. V usage is TRBV6-2 or TRBV6-3 and J usage is TRBJ2-3, with 8 bases fitting TRBD2. The CDR3 is 17 residues long. CDR1 MNHEY and CDR2 SVGEGT come from the germline V gene. V lost 5 bases to trimming and J lost 4 bases; unmatched junction nucleotides: 14.

The rearrangement uses TRBV7-2 and TRBJ1-1; 7 bases are a match to TRBD1. The trim removed 1 base at V and 8 bases at J, leaving 10 bases unmatched. Germline lookup yields CDR1 SGHTA and CDR2 FQGNSA. The CDR3 loop spans 15 amino acids. For the CDR3, the DNA is TGTGCCAGCAGCTTAGGCGGGGACAGAAGAAACGAAGCTTTCTTT. This codes for CASSLGGDRRNEAFF.

This clonotype was recorded a few times. The chain couples TRBV28 to TRBJ2-1, with a tentative D call TRBD1 (6 bases). Trimming removed 4 bases from V and 0 bases from J, with 13 bases in between. The CDR3 runs 16 residues. Germline CDR1 MDHEN, CDR2 SYDVKM. DNA of the CDR3: TGTGCCAGCAGTTCACAGGGAACCAGCTCCTACAATGAGCAGTTCTTC. As protein: CASSSQGTSSYNEQFF.

The chain recombines TRBV7-2 with TRBJ2-3; 10 positions match TRBD1. V lost 3 bases to trimming and J lost 3 bases; unmatched junction nucleotides: 6. The CDR3 runs 16 residues. CDR1 and CDR2 (germline): SGHTA, FQGNSA. CDR3: CASSFPGQGYTDTQYF. The CDR3 nucleotides read TGTGCCAGCAGCTTCCCGGGACAGGGGTATACAGATACGCAGTATTTT.